This T cell receptor (beta chain) was sequenced during a study of blood T cell repertoires in COVID-19. Study information: Samples came from the United States, Italy and Spain, spanning acute and convalescent COVID-19. Sources were T cells, B-cell-depleted T cells, or PBMCs; the material itself was cDNA or gDNA.

Original data processing: Amplification with reference gene primers provided the estimates of nucleated cell counts. Sequencing was performed with immunoSEQ multiplex PCR; in TCRdb, only in-frame clones are kept and a portion is missing. That table supplies the V and J calls and clone size; D and trimming were determined from the DNA. The profile shows 240,000 or so clones, about 88% of them singletons. Deletions cut 2 bases from V and 3 bases from J, with 8 bases between. Germline V gene lookup returns CDR1 MNHEY and CDR2 SVGAGI. CDR3 size: 14 residues. This clonotype originated in a woman in her seventies with active or convalescent COVID-19. The material sequenced was peripheral blood. The chain employs TRBV6-5 and TRBJ1-5; D gene ambiguous. The CDR3: CASSYGQNNQPQHF. CDR3 bases: TGTGCCAGCAGTTACGGGCAGAACAATCAGCCCCAGCATTTT.